Sequencing of this T cell receptor (beta chain) was carried out in a study of blood T cell repertoires in COVID-19. Libraries were prepared by immunoSEQ multiplex PCR; TCRdb keeps only in-frame clonotypes and omits some of them. The sample shows about 140,000 clones, roughly 88% of them seen only once. V was trimmed by 5 bases and J by 2 bases, leaving 9 bases between them. Germline CDR1 is MNHNY and CDR2 is SVGAGI (reference sequence). This CDR3 is built from 13 residues. This clonotype was obtained from a man aged 55 to 70 with active or convalescent COVID-19. The chain links TRBV6-6 to TRBJ1-2, with D possibly being TRBD1 (5 bases). The sample taken for sequencing was peripheral blood. The CDR3 sequence is CASSPRQNYGYTF. CDR3 nucleotide sequence: TGTGCCAGCAGTCCGAGACAGAACTATGGCTACACCTTC.